This T cell receptor beta chain was identified during a study of vaccination and CD4 T cells after COVID-19 (dated by TCRdb to 2021 to 2024). Turning to the overall study: Convalescent patients had a positive SARS-CoV-2 result on nasal swab PCR, and of these patients, nine had mild disease and one had severe disease. The convalescent cohort included six males and four females, with two Hispanic individuals, seven Caucasians, two Asians and one multiracial person. Each participant got two doses of either the Pfizer-BioNTech BNT162b2 vaccine (n=8) or the Moderna mRNA-1273 vaccine (n=2). Post-COVID blood samples from convalescent patients were collected a median of about 100 days after diagnosis, with a range of 35 to 161 days. Post-vaccine blood samples were obtained a median of around 74 days after the second vaccine dose, with a range of roughly 13 to 250 days. A few convalescent patients were sampled both early after vaccination (day 14) and late after vaccination (days 161 to 241). Culture stimuli were overlapping spike peptide pools from SARS-CoV-2 and from the common cold coronaviruses HCoV-NL63, HCoV-OC43 and HCoV-229E. As controls, cultures received a CEFX viral epitope pool (the positive control), an HIV-1 Nef peptide pool (the negative control), or no peptide at all. In under 13 COVID-19 convalescent patients and a handful of infection-naive healthy vaccine recipients, researchers compared the spike-specific CD4+ TCR repertoire from before mRNA vaccination with the repertoire from after.

Explained via the paper, the time point label denotes: late sampling 161 to 241 days after vaccination in a few convalescent patients. What the treatment or condition label conveys for this sample: roughly nine-day PBMC culture with coronavirus spike peptide pools or control peptides (ViraFEST assay). The ViraFEST assay was used in the study, in which antigen-specific T cells were expanded with peptide pools and expanded clonotypes were subsequently identified by TCR sequencing. The convalescent patients' positive SARS-CoV-2 PCR tests fell between March and December 2020, which was before the Alpha, Beta and Delta variants emerged in the United States. Each well held 2.2 million or so PBMCs cultured in IMDM containing about 5% human AB serum and 9 to 10 IU/ml IL-2, with 8.5 to 10 ug/ml peptide pools added. On days 3 and 7, half of the culture medium was replaced with fresh IL-2-containing medium. CD4+ T cells were isolated after approximately ten days of culture through negative selection using the EasySep CD4+ T cell isolation kit. PBMCs were separated from whole blood using Ficoll-Paque Plus gradient centrifugation and then either used fresh or cryopreserved at -140C. Triplicate wells were generally used for each culture condition.

In regard to this clonotype: There is no known antigen for this receptor. Base qualities are not provided; no much larger clone lies one nucleotide away.

General conclusions and limits of the study: In convalescent patients, a median approximately 83% of post-vaccine SARS-CoV-2-reactive clones were detected only after vaccination, suggesting vaccine-specific priming. Of the vaccine-specific clones in convalescent patients, 304 of 307, or nearly all, reacted only to SARS-CoV-2 spike and did not cross-react with common cold coronaviruses. The median count of SARS-CoV-2-reactive clonotypes went up from around 20 after infection to about 41 after vaccination, although the change was not significant. The number of convalescent patients in the study was relatively small, and the study did not examine early timepoints following natural infection.

The library was built by means of PCR. At the Johns Hopkins FTIC core, DNA from the cultured CD4+ T cells underwent TCR sequencing with the Oncomine TCR Beta short-read assay. Genomic DNA was extracted from the cultured CD4+ T cells with the QIAamp micro DNA kit. Oncomine TCR Beta libraries from cultured CD4+ T cells were pooled with unique dual indexes and sequenced on an Illumina iSeq 100. In the original analysis: Non-productive sequences were filtered out, and CDR3s that did not start with C, did not end with F or W, or were shorter than 7 amino acids were discarded. Antigen-specific clonotypes were identified with the MANAFEST web application by comparing peptide-stimulated wells with reference and other culture wells. For a clone to be called positive, the clone needed an FDR below 0.05, an odds ratio above 5, and a productive frequency above 0.1% in at least two of three replicate wells. A clonotype counted as cross-reactive if it showed significant expansion both in the SARS-CoV-2 spike wells and in at least one common cold coronavirus spike condition. Similarity between CDR3 sequences was evaluated in R version 3.6.1 using Levenshtein distances (stringdist) and unrooted phylogenetic trees (ape). The raw public data were reprocessed by TCRdb itself: fastp quality trimming at Q25, MiXCR clonotype calling, in-frame beta chains only. Each CDR3 protein appears once, grouped with its most common genes and DNA. The V and J calls and clone size come from TCRdb's table, not from the authors' own analysis. This sample has tens of thousands of distinct CDR3 sequences in its table, and about 30% of those were observed once. The ten largest clones capture roughly 11% of the sample.

The junction carries 16 bases between V and J, which are trimmed by 5 bases and 2 bases respectively. Taken from cysteine to phenylalanine, the CDR3 has 16 residues. The only DNA kept is the CDR3, 48 bases in frame from the first base. From the germline V gene, CDR1 is SGHTA and CDR2 is FQGTGA. The sample consisted of CD4+ T cells from blood, cultured in vitro, taken about 7 months after SARS-CoV-2 vaccination. The TCR comes from a human donor who had recovered from COVID-19. The rearranged segments are TRBV7-3 and TRBJ2-1; the best D guess is TRBD2, with 6 bases matching. The CDR3 here reads CASSRDRGSAYNEQFF. The sequenced DNA is TGTGCCAGCAGCCGTGACCGGGGGTCAGCCTACAATGAGCAGTTCTTC.